These 2 T cell receptor beta chains came from one sample sequenced in a study of identifying expanded T cells in peripheral blood. The table came from immunoSEQ multiplex PCR; TCRdb's copy has only in-frame clones and leaves some out. This table has tens of thousands of clones, about nine tenths appearing once. Sequencing was performed on blood. These TCRs come from a person between 18 and 75 years old in good health.

CDR3 DNA sequence: TGTGCCAGCTCACTTGGGAGCAGGTCGGGACAAGAGACCCAGTACTTC. This gives the protein CASSLGSRSGQETQYF. V is TRBV18 and J is TRBJ2-5, with D possibly matching TRBD2 (5 bases). This CDR3 is built from 16 residues. With 4 bases removed from V and 2 bases from J, the gap between germline ends came to 17 bases. Germline CDR1 reads KGHSH; CDR2 reads LQKENI.

In DNA, the CDR3 is TGCGCCAGCAGCCCCTATTCACAGGGAATGAACACTGAAGCTTTCTTT. As protein: CASSPYSQGMNTEAFF. The chain joins TRBV4-1 to TRBJ1-1; possibly TRBD1 for D (6 bases). CDR1 is MGHRA and CDR2 is YSYEKL in the germline V gene. This CDR3 region has 16 residues. Trimming removed 4 bases at V and 0 bases at J, with 15 bases between.